This T cell receptor (beta chain) was profiled in a study of blood T cells in healthy people across ages. Then a second PCR, running about 7 to 11 cycles, was carried out with a sample-barcoded 5' primer and a J-beta primer mix. MiXCR, applied by TCRdb to the 5' RACE reads, yields one record per CDR3 protein. The sample contains about 1 million distinct CDR3 sequences, under 45% of which appear only once. This CDR3 has 18 residues. Germline V gene sequence: CDR1 DFQATT, CDR2 SNEGSKA (reference sequence). Trimming took 2 bases from V and 0 from J; bases not matched to a gene: 12. The genes are TRBV20-1 and TRBJ1-4, with 7 bases that match TRBD1. The sequenced sample consisted of blood. The TCR comes from a woman aged 55-70 years in good health. The DNA of the CDR3 is TGCAGTGCTAGACCCATCACAGGGGTACCAGCAACTAATGAAAAACTGTTTTTT. Translating gives CSARPITGVPATNEKLFF.